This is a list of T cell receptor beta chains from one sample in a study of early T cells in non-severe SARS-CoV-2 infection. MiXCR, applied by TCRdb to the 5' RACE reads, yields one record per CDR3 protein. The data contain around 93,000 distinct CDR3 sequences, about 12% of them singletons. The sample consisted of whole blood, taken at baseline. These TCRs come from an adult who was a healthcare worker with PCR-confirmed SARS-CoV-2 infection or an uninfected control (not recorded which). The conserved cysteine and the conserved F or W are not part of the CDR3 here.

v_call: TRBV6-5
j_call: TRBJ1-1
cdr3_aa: ASTIRGDNTEAF

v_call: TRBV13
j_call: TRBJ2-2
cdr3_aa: ASSLERTQLWGNTGELF

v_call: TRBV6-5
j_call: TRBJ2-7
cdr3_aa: ASSGRTSGDYEQY

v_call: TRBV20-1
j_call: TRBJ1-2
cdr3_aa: SATPRSTSQKGYT

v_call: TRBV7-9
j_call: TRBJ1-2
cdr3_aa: ASSLGRRTAGGYGYT

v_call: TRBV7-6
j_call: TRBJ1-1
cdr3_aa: ASSLVLGGHTEAF

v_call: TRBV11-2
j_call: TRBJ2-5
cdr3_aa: ASSLVTGNRETQY

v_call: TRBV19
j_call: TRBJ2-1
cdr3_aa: ASRTSGPSYNEQF

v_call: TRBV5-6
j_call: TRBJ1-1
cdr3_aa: ASSPQGGNEAF

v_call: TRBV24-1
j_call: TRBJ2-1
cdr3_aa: ATSTPGGGSYNEQF

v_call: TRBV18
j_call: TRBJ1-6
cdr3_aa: ASSTASYNSPLH

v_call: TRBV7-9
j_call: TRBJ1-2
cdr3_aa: ASSLGAGDYGYT

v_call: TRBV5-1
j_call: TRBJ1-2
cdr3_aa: ASQRPSWQGDGYT

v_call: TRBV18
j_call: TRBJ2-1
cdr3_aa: ASSPLSDFYNEQF

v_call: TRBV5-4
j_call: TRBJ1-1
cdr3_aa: ASSLPRQRNTEAF

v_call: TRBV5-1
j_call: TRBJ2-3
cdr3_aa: ASSFGFADTQY